This T cell receptor (beta chain) emerged from a study of blood T cell repertoires in COVID-19. The overall study: Italy, Spain and the United States were the sources of the convalescent and acute COVID-19 samples. The analysed material was cDNA or gDNA that came from T cells, B-cell-depleted T cells, or PBMCs.

As originally analysed: Nucleated cell number was recorded as an estimate derived from reference gene primer amplification. Clones were read by immunoSEQ multiplex PCR, and TCRdb kept only the in-frame ones, dropping some. D and trimming were read from the DNA, whereas the V and J calls and clone size are those reported in that table. This table has about 160,000 clones, around 85% appearing once. This CDR3 is built from 16 residues. Trimming stripped 1 base from V and 0 bases from J, with 12 bases between. Germline CDR1 is SGHTA and CDR2 is FQGTGA. The clonotype comes from a human donor with acute or convalescent COVID-19. The donor label of this sample is uncertain. The gene calls are TRBV7-3 and TRBJ1-1; perhaps TRBD1 as D (6 bases). The material sequenced was peripheral blood. This CDR3 reads CASSLNRAMMNTEAFF. The CDR3 nucleotides are TGTGCCAGCAGCTTAAACAGGGCAATGATGAACACTGAAGCTTTCTTT.